The clone carrying this T cell receptor (beta chain) was counted ten times or more. The sample comes from a study of identical twins. This CDR3 region has 16 residues. V shed 5 bases, J shed 2 bases, and the junction held 9 bases outside the gene matches. Germline V lookup: CDR1 SEHNR, CDR2 FQNEAQ (reference sequence). Each CDR3 protein is one row after TCRdb ran MiXCR on the 5' RACE reads. The table lists approximately 350,000 distinct CDR3 sequences, about 12% of them singletons. The same data also went into a second study, on yellow fever vaccine responses in identical twins.

This chain uses TRBV7-9 with TRBJ2-3, with TRBD2 matching over 8 bases. Sequencing input: CD8+ T cells sorted from blood. The receptor comes from a woman aged 18 to 35 in good health. The CDR3 loop is CASSAPRGGTTDTQYF. CDR3 in DNA: TGTGCCAGCAGCGCGCCCCGGGGGGGCACCACAGATACGCAGTATTTT.